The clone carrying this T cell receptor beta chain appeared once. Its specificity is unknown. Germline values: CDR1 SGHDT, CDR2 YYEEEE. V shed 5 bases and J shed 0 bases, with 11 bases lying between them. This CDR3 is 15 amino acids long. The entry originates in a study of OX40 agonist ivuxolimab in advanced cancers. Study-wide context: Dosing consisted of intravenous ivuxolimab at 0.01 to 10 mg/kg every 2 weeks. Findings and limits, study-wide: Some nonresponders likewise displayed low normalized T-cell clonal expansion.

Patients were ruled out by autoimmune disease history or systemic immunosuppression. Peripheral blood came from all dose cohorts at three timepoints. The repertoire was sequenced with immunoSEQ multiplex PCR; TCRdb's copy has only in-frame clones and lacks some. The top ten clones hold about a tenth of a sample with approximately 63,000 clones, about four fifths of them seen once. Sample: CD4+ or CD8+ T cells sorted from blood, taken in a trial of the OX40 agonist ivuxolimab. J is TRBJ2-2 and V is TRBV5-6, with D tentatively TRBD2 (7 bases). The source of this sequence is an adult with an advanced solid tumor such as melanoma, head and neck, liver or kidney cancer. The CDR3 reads CASSWGGANTGELFF. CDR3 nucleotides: TGTGCCAGCAGTTGGGGGGGCGCGAACACCGGGGAGCTGTTTTTT. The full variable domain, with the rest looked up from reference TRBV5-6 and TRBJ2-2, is DAGVTQSPTHLIKTRGQQVTLRCSPKSGHDTVSWYQQALGQGPQFIFQYYEEEERQRGNFPDRFSGHQFPNYSSELNVNALLLGDSALYLCASSWGGANTGELFFGEGSRLTVL.